A selection of T cell receptor beta chains follows, all from one sample in a study of T cells in localized non-small cell lung cancer. Here immunoSEQ multiplex PCR was the method, and the copy in TCRdb shows in-frame clones only, minus some. Of 9,500 to 14,000 clones listed, 25% to 35% are singletons. The material was lung tumor tissue, obtained before any cancer treatment. The source of these receptors is a man aged 40 to 69 with stage I lung adenocarcinoma. Each CDR3 is given with its conserved first and last residue. A D gene is named only where the DNA matches it firmly. Expanded clones get a size class; other rows say once, few or many, or leave the size out.

cdr3_nt,cdr3_aa,clone_size,j_call,v_call,d_call
TGTGCCAGTAGATCGGGACAGGCCCTCTATGGCTACACCTTC,CASRSGQALYGYTF,-,TRBJ1-2,TRBV19,TRBD1
TGTGCCAGCAGCCCCTGGGGTTTCTCGGGGGAGCTGTTTTTT,CASSPWGFSGELFF,-,TRBJ2-2,TRBV11-3,-
TGTGCCAGTAGTATGGGGTCTAACTATGGCTACACCTTC,CASSMGSNYGYTF,-,TRBJ1-2,TRBV19,-
TGTGCCAGCGAGGATGAACGCTATGGCTACACCTTC,CASEDERYGYTF,medium-sized,TRBJ1-2,TRBV9,-
TGTGCCAGCAGCAAGCGAGGAGGTGGACAGCCCTCCTCCTACAATGAGCAGTTCTTC,CASSKRGGGQPSSYNEQFF,medium-sized,TRBJ2-1,TRBV6-8,-
TGTGCCAGCAGCCAAGGGGTAGGGAAGTCGTATACTGAAGCTTTCTTT,CASSQGVGKSYTEAFF,few,TRBJ1-1,TRBV11-3,-
TGTGCCAGTATGGGGACTAGCAGCGGTGAGCAGTTCTTC,CASMGTSSGEQFF,-,TRBJ2-1,TRBV19,TRBD2
TGTGCCAGCTCATCGTTCGTGGGGATCAATGGGACAGGTGAGCAGTTCTTC,CASSSFVGINGTGEQFF,-,TRBJ2-1,TRBV18,TRBD1
TGCAGCGTAGGGCAGAACAATCAGCCCCAGCATTTT,CSVGQNNQPQHF,-,TRBJ1-5,TRBV29-1,-
TGTGCCAGCAGCGGGGACAGGGGGCTGCTATCCGAAAAACTGTTTTTT,CASSGDRGLLSEKLFF,-,TRBJ1-4,TRBV9,TRBD1
TGTGCCAGCAGCCAAGGGATGTACACTGAAGCTTTCTTT,CASSQGMYTEAFF,medium-sized,TRBJ1-1,TRBV14,-
TGTGCCAGTAGTATAAACGAAGTTACTGAAGCTTTCTTT,CASSINEVTEAFF,-,TRBJ1-1,TRBV19,-
TGTGCCAGCAGCCCGCTGGGACAGGGGGGAACTGAAGCTTTCTTT,CASSPLGQGGTEAFF,few,TRBJ1-1,TRBV9,TRBD1
TGCGCCAGCAGCCATTTAGACAGGGTGAGACAGCCCCAGCATTTT,CASSHLDRVRQPQHF,few,TRBJ1-5,TRBV4-1,TRBD1
TGTGCTAGTGGACCTTCGTCCCCGGCAGCTTTCTTT,CASGPSSPAAFF,few,TRBJ1-1,TRBV12-5,-